Here is one TCR beta chain with its context. Relative to its sample, this clonotype is large (0.1 to 1%). Its specific antigen is unknown. Per-base quality was not reported, and no clone a single base away is much larger than it. Unmatched junction bases come to 10, with V trimmed by 0 bases and J by 3 bases. Including the terminal cysteine and phenylalanine, the CDR3 comprises 16 residues. The entry retains the CDR3 DNA only, 48 bases that are in frame from base 1. Via the germline V gene (reference sequence), CDR1 is DFQATT and CDR2 SNEGSKA. The data are from a study of MAIT cells during Salmonella Paratyphi A infection (dated by TCRdb to the late 2010s). Looking at the study overall: A single dose of 1-5x10^3 CFU of S. Paratyphi A strain NVGH308 was ingested by adult volunteers aged 18 to 60. Starting at diagnosis, the diagnosed volunteers took ciprofloxacin 500 mg twice daily for 14 days.

The meaning of the sample's time point label: mid-infection, around enteric fever diagnosis. MAIT cells were defined as Valpha7.2+ CD161+ T cells and identified and sorted by flow cytometry. Circulating MAIT cell TCRbeta repertoires were profiled longitudinally in several volunteers who developed enteric fever after controlled oral challenge with live Salmonella Paratyphi A. Each diagnosed volunteer contributed MAIT cell samples at pre-infection, mid-infection and post-infection timepoints. Enteric fever was diagnosed on the basis of Paratyphi A bacteremia and/or persistent fever above 38 degrees C lasting more than 12 hours. Challenged volunteers were diagnosed with infection sometime between day 4 and day 7 after challenge. For RNA extraction, between about 5,000 and 10,000 MAIT cells from each sample were sorted straight into RNAqueous-Micro lysis buffer. Lymphoprep gradient centrifugation was used to isolate peripheral blood mononuclear cells from both the blood samples and the leukocyte cones. Cells were sorted on either a BD FACSAria Fusion or a BD FACSAria III sorter.

Findings and caveats that apply to the study as a whole: More expansion or contraction among the top five MAIT clonotypes was shown in diagnosed volunteers than in healthy controls (approximately 0.48 versus 0.14), suggesting infection-driven repertoire reshaping. A significant decrease in the space occupied by over-represented MAIT clonotypes was found from baseline to mid-infection (around 0.17 to 0.091), whereas no significant post-infection difference was found. MAIT TRBV usage was found to be oligoclonal, with TRBV20 and TRBV6 favoured, and appeared to be unchanged by infection. Although the availability of volunteer samples limited sample sizes, the sizes were judged adequate for detecting differences between groups.

The protocol used for the library was 5' RACE. TCRbeta was amplified by two rounds of PCR with Phusion High-Fidelity polymerase, and sample-specific barcodes were added in the primers. Template-switch cDNA synthesis with SMARTScribe reverse transcriptase and a TRBC-specific primer was used to generate TCRbeta libraries. The barcoded samples were pooled and then prepared using the NEBNext Ultra DNA Library Prep Kit for Illumina. The libraries were sequenced on an Illumina MiSeq using the MiSeq reagent kit v2, 300 cycles. In the original analysis: Reads were demultiplexed by barcode with Jemultiplexer and aligned with MiTCR using default parameters. VDJtools filtered out non-functional sequences; clonotypes were defined by amino acid sequence, with frequencies based on assigned sequence reads. In the clonal space homeostasis analysis, clonotypes were grouped by frequency into over-represented (0.05-1), large, medium and small bins. TCRdb took the public reads, trimmed them with fastp at Q25, ran MiXCR for clone calling and kept in-frame beta chains. Each CDR3 protein gets just one entry, which takes the most common genes and DNA from the rows behind it. The V and J calls here are based on TCRdb, not the publication. The sample table holds approximately 600 distinct CDR3 sequences, of which 30% to 35% were seen once. The ten largest clones represent about 24% of the sample.

The sequencing here drew on MAIT cells from PBMCs, taken at the middle sampling point of the challenge study. Recombination connected TRBV20-1 to TRBJ2-7; a stretch of 8 junction bases matches TRBD1. This receptor was obtained from a person aged 18-70 years who was deliberately infected with Salmonella Paratyphi A in a paratyphoid fever challenge study. The bases read TGCAGTGCTAGAGATCCAGAGACAGGGGATAACTACGAGCAGTACTTC. Its protein is CSARDPETGDNYEQYF.